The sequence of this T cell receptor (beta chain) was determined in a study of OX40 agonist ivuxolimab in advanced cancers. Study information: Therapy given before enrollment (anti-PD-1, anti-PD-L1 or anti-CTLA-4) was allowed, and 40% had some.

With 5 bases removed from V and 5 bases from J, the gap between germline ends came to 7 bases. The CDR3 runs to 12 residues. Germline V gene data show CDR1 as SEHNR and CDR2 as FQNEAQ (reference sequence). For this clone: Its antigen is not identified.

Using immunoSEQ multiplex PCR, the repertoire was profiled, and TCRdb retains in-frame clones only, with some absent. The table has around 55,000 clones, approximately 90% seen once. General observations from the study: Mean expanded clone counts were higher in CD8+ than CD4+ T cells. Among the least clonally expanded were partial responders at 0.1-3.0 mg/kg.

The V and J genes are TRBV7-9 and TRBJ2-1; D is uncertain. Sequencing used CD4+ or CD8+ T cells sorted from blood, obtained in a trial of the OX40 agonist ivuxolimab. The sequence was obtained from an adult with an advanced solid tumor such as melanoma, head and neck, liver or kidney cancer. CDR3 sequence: CASSRLNNEQFF. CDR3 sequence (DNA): TGTGCCAGCAGCCGATTGAACAATGAGCAGTTCTTC. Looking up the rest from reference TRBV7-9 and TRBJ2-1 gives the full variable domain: DTGVSQNPRHKITKRGQNVTFRCDPISEHNRLYWYRQTLGQGPEFLTYFQNEAQLEKSRLLSDRFSAERPKGSFSTLEIQRTEQGDSAMYLCASSRLNNEQFFGPGTRLTVL.